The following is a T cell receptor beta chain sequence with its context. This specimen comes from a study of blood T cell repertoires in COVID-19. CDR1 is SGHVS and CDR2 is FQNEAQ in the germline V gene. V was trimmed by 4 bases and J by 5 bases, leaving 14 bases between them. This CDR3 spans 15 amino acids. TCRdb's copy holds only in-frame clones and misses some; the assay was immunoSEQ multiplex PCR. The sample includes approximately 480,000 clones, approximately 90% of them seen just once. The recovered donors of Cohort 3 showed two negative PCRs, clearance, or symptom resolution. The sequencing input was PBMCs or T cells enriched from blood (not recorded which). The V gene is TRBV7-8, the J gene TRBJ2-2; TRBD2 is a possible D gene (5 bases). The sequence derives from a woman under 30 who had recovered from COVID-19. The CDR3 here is CASSSRGLGTGELFF. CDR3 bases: TGTGCCAGCAGCTCCCGGGGTTTAGGGACCGGGGAGCTGTTTTTT.